The 8 T cell receptor beta chains reported below all come from one sample, sequenced in a study of cytomegalovirus exposure and HLA in healthy donors. The PCR used 60 Vbeta and 13 Jbeta primers. Only in-frame clones appear in the TCRdb table, and some are missing; sequencing was by immunoSEQ multiplex PCR. Seen here are 150,000 to 200,000 clones, roughly 80% observed once, and the top ten hold 0.75% to 0.9%. The specimen was PBMCs. Every receptor here comes from a woman under 30 in good health and CMV-seronegative.

V usage is TRBV21-1 and J usage is TRBJ1-5; the table assigns TRBD1, which was not confirmed against the DNA. TRBV21-1 is a known pseudogene. CDR3 size: 16 residues. The CDR3 DNA is TGTGCCAGCCCTAAAAACGGACAGGGGGCGGATCAGCCCCAGCATTTT. It encodes CASPKNGQGADQPQHF.

The rearrangement uses TRBV9 and TRBJ2-7; 7 bases line up with TRBD1. Trimming took 3 bases from V and 3 from J; bases not matched to a gene: 9. This CDR3 has 15 amino acids. Germline loops: CDR1 SGDLS, CDR2 YYNGEE. The CDR3 spells CASSGGQSRFYEQYF. The CDR3 DNA follows: TGTGCCAGCAGCGGGGGACAGTCACGCTTCTACGAGCAGTACTTC. The full variable domain, in which reference TRBV9 and TRBJ2-7 provide the parts outside the CDR3, is DSGVTQTPKHLITATGQRVTLRCSPRSGDLSVYWYQQSLDQGLQFLIQYYNGEERAKGNILERFSAQQFPDLHSELNLSSLELGDSALYFCASSGGQSRFYEQYFGPGTRLTVT.

The rearrangement uses TRBV5-1 and TRBJ2-3; D remains ambiguous. Looked up from germline, CDR1 is SGHRS and CDR2 is YFSETQ. V gave up 0 bases and J gave up 0 bases, with 5 bases separating them. This CDR3 spans 14 amino acids. The CDR3 DNA reads TGCGCCAGCAGCTTGGTCGTAAGCACAGATACGCAGTATTTT. This encodes CASSLVVSTDTQYF.

This chain joins TRBV19 and TRBJ2-1, with 12 positions matching TRBD2. The V and J ends lost 4 bases and 4 bases, in that order; junction bases with no gene match: 5. Germline CDR1 is LNHDA and CDR2 is SQIVND (reference sequence). This CDR3 has 16 amino acids. The CDR3 sequence: CASSRELAGGYNEQFF. CDR3 bases: TGTGCCAGTAGTAGGGAACTAGCGGGAGGATACAATGAGCAGTTCTTC.

V is TRBV30 and J is TRBJ2-7, with 9 positions matching TRBD1. This CDR3 comprises 14 residues. From germline, CDR1 is GTSNPN and CDR2 SVGIG (reference sequence). Trimming cost V 5 bases and J 5 bases; bases outside gene matches: 10. The CDR3 bases are TGTGCCTGGGGGGGTGCGGGACAGGGCCACGAGCAGTACTTC. It codes for CAWGGAGQGHEQYF. Together with reference TRBV30 and TRBJ2-7, the CDR3 gives the full variable domain: SQTIHQWPATLVQPVGSPLSLECTVEGTSNPNLYWYRQAAGRGLQLLFYSVGIGQISSEVPQNLSASRPQDRQFILSSKKLLLSDSGFYLCAWGGAGQGHEQYFGPGTRLTVT.

This clone was seen just once. The chain is built from TRBV27 and TRBJ2-2, with 11 bases matching TRBD1. This CDR3 has 17 residues. Germline trimming cut 6 bases from V and 3 bases from J; bases unmatched to any gene: 9. Per germline, CDR1 MNHEY and CDR2 SMNVEV (reference sequence). The CDR3 here is CASRWTGGEGDTGELFF. CDR3 sequence (DNA): TGTGCCAGCAGGTGGACAGGGGGCGAGGGGGACACCGGGGAGCTGTTTTTT.

The J gene is TRBJ2-7, the V gene TRBV30, with D tentatively TRBD1 (5 bases). The CDR3 loop spans 15 amino acids. V lost 3 bases and J lost 3, with 18 bases in between. Germline V gene data show CDR1 as GTSNPN and CDR2 as SVGIG (reference sequence). The CDR3 bases are TGTGCCTGGAGGGGGCTCCCCGGGTCCCTCTACGAGCAGTACTTC. It specifies CAWRGLPGSLYEQYF.

This chain links TRBV7-8 with TRBJ2-7, with a possible D match to TRBD1 (6 bases). Germline lookup yields CDR1 SGHVS and CDR2 FQNEAQ. V lost 2 bases and J lost 0, with 8 bases in between. The CDR3 has 14 residues. The CDR3 coding sequence is TGTGCCAGCAGCTTAACAGGGATCTCCTACGAGCAGTACTTC. Translated: CASSLTGISYEQYF.